This T cell receptor (beta chain) was identified during a study of T cells after yellow fever vaccination. Trimming took 1 base from V and 0 from J; bases not matched to a gene: 9. Germline CDR1 DFQATT, CDR2 SNEGSKA (reference sequence). This CDR3 comprises 17 residues. This clonotype has a handful of counts. Its antigen is unidentified. Study results and limitations: From the bulk population, abundant clonotypes could contaminate and appear within FACS-sorted repertoires.

Conversion of TCR transcripts into cDNA relied on 5'RACE template switching, which added a universal primer site and UMIs. Using its own MiXCR run on the 5' RACE reads, TCRdb lists one record per CDR3 protein. Of fewer than 450,000 distinct CDR3 sequences detected, less than 9.5% appear once; the ten largest clones hold approximately 15%. This receptor was obtained from a man aged 18 to 35 who received the YFV17D yellow fever vaccine. Sequences were derived from PBMCs, sampled roughly 46 days after the first yellow fever vaccination. The rearrangement uses TRBV20-1 and TRBJ1-3, with 7 bases identical to TRBD1. The CDR3 region is CSARGDSLSHSGNTIYF. DNA for the CDR3: TGCAGTGCTAGAGGGGACAGCCTATCCCACTCTGGAAACACCATATATTTT.